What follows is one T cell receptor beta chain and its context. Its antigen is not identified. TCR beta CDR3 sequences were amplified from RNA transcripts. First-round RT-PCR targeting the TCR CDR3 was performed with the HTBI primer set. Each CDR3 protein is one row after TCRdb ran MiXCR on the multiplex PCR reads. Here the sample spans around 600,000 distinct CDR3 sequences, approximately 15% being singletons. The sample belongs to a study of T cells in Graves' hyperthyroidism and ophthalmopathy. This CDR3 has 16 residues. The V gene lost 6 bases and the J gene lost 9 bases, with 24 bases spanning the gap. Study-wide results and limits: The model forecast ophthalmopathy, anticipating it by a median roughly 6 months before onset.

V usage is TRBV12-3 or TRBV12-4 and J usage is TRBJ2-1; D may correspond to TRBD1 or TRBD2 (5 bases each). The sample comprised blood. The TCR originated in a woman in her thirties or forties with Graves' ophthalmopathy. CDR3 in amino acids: CASSTRDVYPIGEQFF. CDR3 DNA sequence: TGTGCCAGCAGCACCCGGGACGTATATCCTATTGGTGAGCAGTTCTTC.